This entry lists 15 T cell receptor beta chains sequenced from one sample in a study of blood T cell repertoires in COVID-19. Data came from immunoSEQ multiplex PCR; TCRdb stores just in-frame clones and leaves some out. The sample contains fewer than 300,000 clones, 82% of which appear only once. The sequenced sample consisted of peripheral blood. The receptor source for this set is a woman under 30 with acute or convalescent COVID-19.

CDR3 amino acids: CASSPTLRPPEDEQYF. The DNA of the CDR3 is TGTGCCAGCAGCCCGACCCTAAGACCCCCGGAGGACGAGCAGTACTTC. V gene TRBV7-8 combines with J gene TRBJ2-7, with D maybe TRBD2 (5 bases). This CDR3 has 16 residues. CDR1 and CDR2 (germline): SGHVS, FQNEAQ. V shed 5 bases and J shed 5 bases, with 22 bases lying between them.

The rearrangement links TRBV12-3 or TRBV12-4 to TRBJ1-1; TRBD1 might be the D (6 bases). V lost 5 bases, J lost 8 bases, and 15 bases lay in between. The CDR3 is made up of 13 amino acids. The CDR3 DNA is TGTGCCAGCAGTATACAGGGCGTGGGGGAAGCTTTCTTT. Translating it yields CASSIQGVGEAFF.

The V call is TRBV27, the J call TRBJ2-4, with TRBD2 identical over 7 bases. V lost 5 bases, J lost 4 bases, and 8 bases stayed unmatched. Germline values: CDR1 MNHEY, CDR2 SMNVEV (reference sequence). This CDR3 comprises 15 residues. CDR3 bases: TGTGCCAGCAGTCCCACGGGAGGACCTAAAAACATTCAGTACTTC. Amino acid sequence: CASSPTGGPKNIQYF.

The chain joins TRBV4-2 to TRBJ1-1; 8 bases map to TRBD1. Germline loops: CDR1 LGHNA, CDR2 YNFKEQ. The CDR3 has 14 amino acids. V was clipped by 3 bases and J by 6 bases; unmatched bases: 6. This CDR3 is CASSQAGGLAEAFF. As DNA, the CDR3 is TGTGCCAGCAGCCAGGCAGGGGGCCTGGCTGAAGCTTTCTTT.

This clone was counted a few times. The genes are TRBV24-1 and TRBJ2-2; perhaps TRBD1 as D (6 bases). Deletions cut 9 bases from V and 2 bases from J, with 9 bases between. The CDR3 runs 13 residues. The germline gives CDR1 KGHDR, CDR2 SFDVKD. CDR3 nucleotides: TGTGCCACCTTGGACAGCAACACCGGGGAGCTGTTTTTT. This gives the protein CATLDSNTGELFF.

The chain is built from TRBV27 and TRBJ1-1; D not resolved. CDR1 is MNHEY and CDR2 is SMNVEV in the germline V gene (reference sequence). The CDR3 spans 15 residues. V was pared by 4 bases and J by 1 base, with 13 bases between. The CDR3 is CASSSLYTENTEAFF. DNA of the CDR3: TGTGCCAGCAGTTCCCTCTATACAGAGAACACTGAAGCTTTCTTT.

The chain links TRBV7-8 to TRBJ1-2; 8 positions agree with TRBD1. Germline trimming cut 8 bases from V and 6 bases from J; bases unmatched to any gene: 17. Germline CDR1 reads SGHVS; CDR2 reads FQNEAQ. The CDR3 is 16 amino acids. CDR3 nucleotide sequence: TGTGCCAGCTGGCCGGGACAGGCGCCTCAGGGCCATGGCTACACCTTC. Amino acids: CASWPGQAPQGHGYTF. Variable domain in full (rest from reference TRBV7-8 and TRBJ1-2): GAGVSQSPRYKVAKRGQDVALRCDPISGHVSLFWYQQALGQGPEFLTYFQNEAQLDKSGLPSDRFFAERPEGSVSTLKIQRTQQEDSAVYLCASWPGQAPQGHGYTFGSGTRLTVV.

About this clone: Other nucleotide sequences in the sample specify the same CDR3. The gene calls are TRBV20-1 and TRBJ2-1; 8 bases map to TRBD2. The CDR3 spans 13 residues. Per the germline V gene, CDR1 is DFQATT and CDR2 is SNEGSKA (reference sequence). V trimming: 3 bases; J trimming: 4 bases; junction bases outside the gene matches: 2. CDR3 sequence: CSASSGTYNEQFF. DNA of the CDR3: TGCAGTGCTAGTAGCGGGACGTACAATGAGCAGTTCTTC.

The rearrangement links TRBV29-1 to TRBJ2-7, with 8 bases fitting TRBD1. CDR1 is SQVTM and CDR2 is ANQGSEA in the germline V gene. The J segment lost 2 bases and the V segment lost 7 bases, leaving 7 bases of the junction unmatched. The CDR3 is 13 amino acids. CDR3 nucleotides: TGCAGCGCCATTCGGACAGGGACCTACGAGCAGTACTTC. Translating gives CSAIRTGTYEQYF.

V gene TRBV18 combines with J gene TRBJ2-2, with 7 bases identical to TRBD1. V shed 8 bases and J 4 bases; nucleotides not matched to a gene: 4. This CDR3 has 13 residues. Per the germline V gene, CDR1 is KGHSH and CDR2 is LQKENI. The CDR3 DNA reads TGTGCCAGCGCCGACAGGGCCACCGGGGAGCTGTTTTTT. Its translation: CASADRATGELFF.

The genes are TRBV5-4 and TRBJ1-1; TRBD1 might be the D (5 bases). Trimming removed 4 bases at V and 0 bases at J, with 16 bases between. The CDR3 contains 16 residues. Germline V gives CDR1 SGHNT, CDR2 YYREEE (reference sequence). In DNA, the CDR3 is TGTGCCAGCAGCCCCGGTCAGGGCAACGTGAACACTGAAGCTTTCTTT. This codes for CASSPGQGNVNTEAFF.

The genes are TRBV25-1 and TRBJ2-1; TRBD2 agrees at 10 bases. Germline V gives CDR1 MGHDK, CDR2 SYGVNS. The CDR3 has 15 amino acids. J gave up 7 bases and V 7 bases, and 10 bases lay outside the gene matches. The CDR3 region is CASTKAGGPRNEQFF. The DNA for the CDR3 is TGTGCCAGCACCAAAGCGGGAGGGCCCCGGAATGAGCAGTTCTTC.

This chain joins TRBV7-9 and TRBJ1-2; 10 bases agree with TRBD1. Germline loops: CDR1 SEHNR, CDR2 FQNEAQ (reference sequence). The CDR3 is 16 residues long. Trimming took 5 bases from V and 6 from J; bases not matched to a gene: 12. CDR3 residues: CASSTSPGQGRDGYTF. The DNA of the CDR3 is TGTGCCAGCAGCACATCGCCGGGACAGGGGAGAGATGGCTACACCTTC.

The chain links TRBV27 to TRBJ1-2, with 7 bases aligning to TRBD1. J gave up 2 bases and V 8 bases, and 11 bases lay outside the gene matches. The CDR3 has 15 amino acids. Germline V gives CDR1 MNHEY, CDR2 SMNVEV (reference sequence). The CDR3 DNA reads as TGTGCCAGCTCAGGGACAGCGGACGGGAACTATGGCTACACCTTC. Translating it yields CASSGTADGNYGYTF.

The chain recombines TRBV5-1 with TRBJ2-1, with D hard to call. This CDR3 has 15 residues. V gave up 2 bases and J gave up 0 bases, with 9 bases separating them. Germline V CDR1 and CDR2: SGHRS, YFSETQ. CDR3 protein: CASSLSIGSYNEQFF. The CDR3 DNA is TGCGCCAGCAGCTTATCAATCGGCTCCTACAATGAGCAGTTCTTC.